The clone carrying this T cell receptor beta chain was counted ten times or more. The antigen is undetermined. This entry belongs to a study of blood T cells in healthy people across ages. Study background: Template switching captured about one barcoded beta molecule per two T cells. The study, taken as a whole, reports: Significant beta diversity loss was already apparent by age roughly 44, declining roughly linearly. Leaving the PBMCs unsorted stopped any conclusive comparison of naive versus antigen-experienced cells.

Samples had at least 6.5 million PBMCs isolated from them. The CDR3 is 14 residues long. Combining a sample-barcoded 5' primer with a J-beta primer mix, a second PCR ran for 7 to 11 cycles. TCRdb reprocessed the 5' RACE reads via MiXCR and lists one record per CDR3 protein. The sample shows 590,000 or so distinct CDR3 sequences, about 28% of them seen only once. The specimen was blood. The gene calls are TRBV21-1 and TRBJ1-5. TRBV21-1 is a pseudogene locus. This clonotype was obtained from a woman of 80 years or more in good health. CDR3 nucleotides: TGTGCCAGCAAGGCTCGGGTGAGCAATCAGCCCCAGCATTTT. Amino acids: CASKARVSNQPQHF.